This record looks at one T cell receptor beta chain sequence and its context. These data originate in a study of blood T cell repertoires in COVID-19. Study context: From the United States, Italy and Spain came samples of acute and convalescent COVID-19. Sources were T cells, B-cell-depleted T cells, or PBMCs; the material itself was cDNA or gDNA.

CDR3 length: 15 amino acids. Per germline, CDR1 MNHEY and CDR2 SVGAGI. Trimming cost V 0 bases and J 8 bases, with 14 bases left between them. How the authors handled the data: Estimated nucleated cell counts came from reference gene primer amplification. Sequencing was performed with immunoSEQ multiplex PCR; in TCRdb, only in-frame clones are kept and a portion is missing. Clonal size and the V and J genes are those of that table, whereas D and trimming came from the DNA. This table holds 150,000 to 200,000 clones, approximately 87% found once. The receptor comes from a woman in her 70s with acute or convalescent COVID-19. The material sequenced was peripheral blood. This chain uses TRBV6-5 with TRBJ2-1, with a possible D match to TRBD1 (5 bases). The CDR3 sequence: CASSYSWAGIDEQFF. Here the CDR3 DNA reads TGTGCCAGCAGTTACTCCTGGGCAGGGATCGATGAGCAGTTCTTC.